The 15 T cell receptor beta chains in this list originate from one sample, sequenced in a study of T-cell memory formation after mild COVID-19. TCRdb re-derived calls from the 5' RACE reads in MiXCR, one entry per CDR3 protein. The sample shows around 200,000 distinct CDR3 sequences, roughly 16% of them seen only once. Sequencing was performed on PBMCs or a T cell subset sorted from them (not recorded which). The receptors here all came from an adult woman who had mild COVID-19 (a few samples of this study predate the infection). Cell type and time point are not known.

This clonotype showed up just a few times. This chain uses TRBV4-2 with TRBJ2-5; TRBD1 agrees at 8 bases. The J segment lost 6 bases and the V segment lost 0 bases, leaving 9 bases of the junction unmatched. The CDR3 runs 16 residues. Germline V gene sequence: CDR1 LGHNA, CDR2 YNFKEQ. The CDR3 coding sequence is TGTGCCAGCAGCCAAGATAGGGCAGGGGGCAGGAAGACCCAGTACTTC. Encoded protein: CASSQDRAGGRKTQYF.

At least ten counts were recorded for this clonotype. The chain couples TRBV24-1 to TRBJ2-3; tentative D call: TRBD1 (7 bases). The CDR3 length is 15 residues. Per germline, CDR1 KGHDR and CDR2 SFDVKD. V lost 4 bases and J 3 bases, leaving 13 bases between the germline ends. This chain's CDR3 is CATSESGGPTDTQYF. As DNA, the CDR3 is TGTGCCACCAGTGAATCAGGGGGGCCGACAGATACGCAGTATTTT.

This clonotype was detected only a few times. This rearrangement joins TRBV6-2 or TRBV6-3 to TRBJ2-1; possibly TRBD2 for D (6 bases). V lost 2 bases and J 0 bases, leaving 11 bases between the germline ends. The CDR3 contains 16 residues. Germline V gene data show CDR1 as MNHEY and CDR2 as SVGEGT. CDR3 region: CASSYRAGLSYNEQFF. The CDR3 bases are TGTGCCAGCAGTTACCGTGCGGGGCTCTCCTACAATGAGCAGTTCTTC.

This clonotype was seen many times. The chain links TRBV12-3 or TRBV12-4 to TRBJ1-5; D not certain. The CDR3 covers 18 residues. Trimming removed 2 bases from V and 0 bases from J, with 17 bases in between. The CDR3 loop reads CASSLYQLGRVSNQPQHF. CDR3 DNA sequence: TGTGCCAGCAGTTTATATCAGCTGGGGAGAGTTAGCAATCAGCCCCAGCATTTT.

V usage is TRBV12-3 or TRBV12-4 and J usage is TRBJ1-2; D is possibly TRBD1 (6 bases). There are 17 residues in the CDR3. The V and J ends lost 5 bases and 2 bases respectively, with 21 bases between them. The chain's CDR3 is CASSPGTRGGSNYGYTF. CDR3 DNA: TGTGCCAGCAGTCCAGGGACCCGGGGGGGCTCCAACTATGGCTACACCTTC.

The chain uses TRBV4-2 and TRBJ1-5; D possibly corresponds to TRBD1 (5 bases). Trimming took off 0 bases at V and 4 bases at J, with 13 bases between the two ends. In germline, CDR1 is LGHNA, CDR2 YNFKEQ. The CDR3 consists of 16 residues. The CDR3: CASSQDGTTGNQPQHF. CDR3 DNA: TGTGCCAGCAGCCAAGATGGGACGACGGGGAATCAGCCCCAGCATTTT.

This chain links TRBV5-1 with TRBJ2-1; D gene unclear. Germline V gene sequence: CDR1 SGHRS, CDR2 YFSETQ. This CDR3 is built from 15 residues. V gave up 0 bases and J gave up 1 base, with 8 bases separating them. CDR3 nucleotide sequence: TGCGCCAGCAGCTTGGTTCTAGGTTCCTACAATGAGCAGTTCTTC. Amino acids: CASSLVLGSYNEQFF.

This clonotype was picked up many times. V and J are TRBV7-3 and TRBJ2-7, with 7 bases aligning to TRBD2. This CDR3 is 14 amino acids long. The junction had 2 bases not matched to a gene; V was cut back by 2 bases and J by 1 base. Germline V CDR1 and CDR2: SGHTA, FQGTGA. The CDR3 loop reads CASSLGSGSYEQYF. The CDR3 DNA follows: TGTGCCAGCAGCTTAGGTAGCGGGTCCTACGAGCAGTACTTC. The entire variable domain, with the rest obtained from reference TRBV7-3 and TRBJ2-7, is as follows: GAGVSQTPSNKVTEKGKYVELRCDPISGHTALYWYRQSLGQGPEFLIYFQGTGAADDSGLPNDRFFAVRPEGSVSTLKIQRTERGDSAVYLCASSLGSGSYEQYFGPGTRLTVT.

This clonotype has a single count. This chain uses TRBV11-3 with TRBJ2-5, with D possibly being TRBD1 (5 bases). The CDR3 consists of 13 residues. V lost 10 bases, J lost 5 bases, and 17 bases lay in between. Germline V gene lookup returns CDR1 SGHNT and CDR2 YENEEA. Here the CDR3 DNA reads TGTGCCACAGCCCCCAGGGCCCGGGAGACCCAGTACTTC. This codes for CATAPRARETQYF.

The CDR3 bases are TGTGCCAGCAGTTTCGGGGGGGGGCAAGTGATTGGCTACACCTTC. Translating gives CASSFGGGQVIGYTF. This sequence joins TRBV6-5 and TRBJ1-2, with D tentatively TRBD1 (6 bases). V dropped 4 bases and J dropped 7 bases, with 19 bases sitting between them. Germline V gene data show CDR1 as MNHEY and CDR2 as SVGAGI. The CDR3 runs to 15 residues.

This clonotype was seen a handful of times. The chain employs TRBV7-2 and TRBJ2-5; D is unclear. The CDR3 is 13 amino acids. Germline CDR1 is SGHTA and CDR2 is FQGNSA. Trimming left V 5 bases short and J 6 bases short, with 13 bases between. The CDR3 sequence: CASSPLRSKTQYF. The CDR3, as DNA: TGTGCCAGCAGCCCTCTCCGCAGTAAGACCCAGTACTTC.

V usage is TRBV30 and J usage is TRBJ2-1, with D possibly TRBD2 on 6 matching bases. Germline V gene lookup returns CDR1 GTSNPN and CDR2 SVGIG (reference sequence). The ends were cut back, 4 bases at V and 7 bases at J, with 20 bases in the middle. The CDR3 length is 15 residues. CDR3 nucleotides: TGTGCCTGGACCCCGGGGAGGAGGGGTAGAAATGAGCAGTTCTTC. Its protein product is CAWTPGRRGRNEQFF.

V usage is TRBV20-1 and J usage is TRBJ1-4; D uncertain. The CDR3 length is 13 residues. Germline-derived CDR1 and CDR2 are DFQATT and SNEGSKA (reference sequence). Deletions cut 6 bases from V and 6 bases from J, with 14 bases between. Here the CDR3 reads CSAPAKADEKLFF. In DNA form, the CDR3 reads TGCAGTGCCCCCGCCAAAGCGGATGAAAAACTGTTTTTT.

This clonotype came up a few times. J is TRBJ2-5 and V is TRBV30, with D possibly called TRBD1 or TRBD2 (6 bases each). Germline V gives CDR1 GTSNPN, CDR2 SVGIG (reference sequence). The CDR3 sequence is 16 residues long. Trimming left V 3 bases short and J 2 bases short, with 19 bases between. DNA for the CDR3: TGTGCCTGGAGCCGGGGGCCCACGCGGGGACAAGAGACCCAGTACTTC. Translating it yields CAWSRGPTRGQETQYF.

The chain employs TRBV2 and TRBJ2-2, with 11 bases fitting TRBD2. CDR1 and CDR2 (germline): SNHLY, FYNNEI. CDR3 length: 16 residues. Trimming at V came to 6 bases and at J to 6 bases, leaving 9 bases not matched to a gene. The CDR3 loop reads CASSSLAGGPSGELFF. The CDR3 DNA follows: TGTGCCAGCAGCTCGTTAGCGGGAGGGCCATCCGGGGAGCTGTTTTTT.